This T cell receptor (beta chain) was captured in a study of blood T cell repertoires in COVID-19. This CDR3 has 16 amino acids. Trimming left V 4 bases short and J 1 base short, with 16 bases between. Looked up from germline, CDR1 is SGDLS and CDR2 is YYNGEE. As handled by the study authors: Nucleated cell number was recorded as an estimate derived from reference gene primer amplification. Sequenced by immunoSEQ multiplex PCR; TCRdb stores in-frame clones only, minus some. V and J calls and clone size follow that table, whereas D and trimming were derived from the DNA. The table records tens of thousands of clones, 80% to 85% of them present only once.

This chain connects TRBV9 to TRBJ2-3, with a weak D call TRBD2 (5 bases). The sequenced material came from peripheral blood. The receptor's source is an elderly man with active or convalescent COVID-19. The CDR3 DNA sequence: TGTGCCAGCAGCCCCATGAGGGCCGGGGGCACAGATACGCAGTATTTT. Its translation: CASSPMRAGGTDTQYF.